This T cell receptor (beta chain) comes out of a study of control samples from healthy donors and cancer patients. Germline V gene data show CDR1 as SNHLY and CDR2 as FYNNEI. Germline trimming cut 5 bases from V and 5 bases from J; bases unmatched to any gene: 6. The CDR3 is 16 amino acids. TCRdb keeps only in-frame clones here, not all; method: immunoSEQ multiplex PCR. The sample shows about 85,000 clones, 90% of them seen only once. V and J are TRBV2 and TRBJ2-2; 12 nucleotides line up with TRBD2. The sample comprised blood. The clonotype comes from a woman between 18 and 30 years old in good health. The CDR3, as DNA: TGTGCCAGCAGTCCTAGCGGGGGGGCCGGTACCGGGGAGCTGTTTTTT. It is translated as CASSPSGGAGTGELFF. Drawing the rest from reference TRBV2 and TRBJ2-2, the complete variable domain is EPEVTQTPSHQVTQMGQEVILRCVPISNHLYFYWYRQILGQKVEFLVSFYNNEISEKSEIFDDQFSVERPDGSNFTLKIRSTKLEDSAMYFCASSPSGGAGTGELFFGEGSRLTVL.